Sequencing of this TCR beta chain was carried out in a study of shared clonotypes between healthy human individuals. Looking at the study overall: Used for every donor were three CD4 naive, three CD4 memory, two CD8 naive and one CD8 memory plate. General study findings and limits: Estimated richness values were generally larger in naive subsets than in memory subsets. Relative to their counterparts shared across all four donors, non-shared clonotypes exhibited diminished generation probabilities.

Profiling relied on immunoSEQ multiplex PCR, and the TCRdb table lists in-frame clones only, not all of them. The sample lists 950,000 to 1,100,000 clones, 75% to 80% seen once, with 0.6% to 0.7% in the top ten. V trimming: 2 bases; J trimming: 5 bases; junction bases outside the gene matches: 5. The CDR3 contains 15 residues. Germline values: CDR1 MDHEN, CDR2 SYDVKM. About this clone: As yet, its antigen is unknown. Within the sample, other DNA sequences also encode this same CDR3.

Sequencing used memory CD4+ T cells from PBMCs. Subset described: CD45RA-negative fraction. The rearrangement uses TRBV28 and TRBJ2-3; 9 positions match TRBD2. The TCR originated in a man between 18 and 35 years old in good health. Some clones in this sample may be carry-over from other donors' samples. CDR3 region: CASSLAGGPVDTQYF. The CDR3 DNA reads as TGTGCCAGCAGTTTAGCGGGAGGGCCGGTAGATACGCAGTATTTT.